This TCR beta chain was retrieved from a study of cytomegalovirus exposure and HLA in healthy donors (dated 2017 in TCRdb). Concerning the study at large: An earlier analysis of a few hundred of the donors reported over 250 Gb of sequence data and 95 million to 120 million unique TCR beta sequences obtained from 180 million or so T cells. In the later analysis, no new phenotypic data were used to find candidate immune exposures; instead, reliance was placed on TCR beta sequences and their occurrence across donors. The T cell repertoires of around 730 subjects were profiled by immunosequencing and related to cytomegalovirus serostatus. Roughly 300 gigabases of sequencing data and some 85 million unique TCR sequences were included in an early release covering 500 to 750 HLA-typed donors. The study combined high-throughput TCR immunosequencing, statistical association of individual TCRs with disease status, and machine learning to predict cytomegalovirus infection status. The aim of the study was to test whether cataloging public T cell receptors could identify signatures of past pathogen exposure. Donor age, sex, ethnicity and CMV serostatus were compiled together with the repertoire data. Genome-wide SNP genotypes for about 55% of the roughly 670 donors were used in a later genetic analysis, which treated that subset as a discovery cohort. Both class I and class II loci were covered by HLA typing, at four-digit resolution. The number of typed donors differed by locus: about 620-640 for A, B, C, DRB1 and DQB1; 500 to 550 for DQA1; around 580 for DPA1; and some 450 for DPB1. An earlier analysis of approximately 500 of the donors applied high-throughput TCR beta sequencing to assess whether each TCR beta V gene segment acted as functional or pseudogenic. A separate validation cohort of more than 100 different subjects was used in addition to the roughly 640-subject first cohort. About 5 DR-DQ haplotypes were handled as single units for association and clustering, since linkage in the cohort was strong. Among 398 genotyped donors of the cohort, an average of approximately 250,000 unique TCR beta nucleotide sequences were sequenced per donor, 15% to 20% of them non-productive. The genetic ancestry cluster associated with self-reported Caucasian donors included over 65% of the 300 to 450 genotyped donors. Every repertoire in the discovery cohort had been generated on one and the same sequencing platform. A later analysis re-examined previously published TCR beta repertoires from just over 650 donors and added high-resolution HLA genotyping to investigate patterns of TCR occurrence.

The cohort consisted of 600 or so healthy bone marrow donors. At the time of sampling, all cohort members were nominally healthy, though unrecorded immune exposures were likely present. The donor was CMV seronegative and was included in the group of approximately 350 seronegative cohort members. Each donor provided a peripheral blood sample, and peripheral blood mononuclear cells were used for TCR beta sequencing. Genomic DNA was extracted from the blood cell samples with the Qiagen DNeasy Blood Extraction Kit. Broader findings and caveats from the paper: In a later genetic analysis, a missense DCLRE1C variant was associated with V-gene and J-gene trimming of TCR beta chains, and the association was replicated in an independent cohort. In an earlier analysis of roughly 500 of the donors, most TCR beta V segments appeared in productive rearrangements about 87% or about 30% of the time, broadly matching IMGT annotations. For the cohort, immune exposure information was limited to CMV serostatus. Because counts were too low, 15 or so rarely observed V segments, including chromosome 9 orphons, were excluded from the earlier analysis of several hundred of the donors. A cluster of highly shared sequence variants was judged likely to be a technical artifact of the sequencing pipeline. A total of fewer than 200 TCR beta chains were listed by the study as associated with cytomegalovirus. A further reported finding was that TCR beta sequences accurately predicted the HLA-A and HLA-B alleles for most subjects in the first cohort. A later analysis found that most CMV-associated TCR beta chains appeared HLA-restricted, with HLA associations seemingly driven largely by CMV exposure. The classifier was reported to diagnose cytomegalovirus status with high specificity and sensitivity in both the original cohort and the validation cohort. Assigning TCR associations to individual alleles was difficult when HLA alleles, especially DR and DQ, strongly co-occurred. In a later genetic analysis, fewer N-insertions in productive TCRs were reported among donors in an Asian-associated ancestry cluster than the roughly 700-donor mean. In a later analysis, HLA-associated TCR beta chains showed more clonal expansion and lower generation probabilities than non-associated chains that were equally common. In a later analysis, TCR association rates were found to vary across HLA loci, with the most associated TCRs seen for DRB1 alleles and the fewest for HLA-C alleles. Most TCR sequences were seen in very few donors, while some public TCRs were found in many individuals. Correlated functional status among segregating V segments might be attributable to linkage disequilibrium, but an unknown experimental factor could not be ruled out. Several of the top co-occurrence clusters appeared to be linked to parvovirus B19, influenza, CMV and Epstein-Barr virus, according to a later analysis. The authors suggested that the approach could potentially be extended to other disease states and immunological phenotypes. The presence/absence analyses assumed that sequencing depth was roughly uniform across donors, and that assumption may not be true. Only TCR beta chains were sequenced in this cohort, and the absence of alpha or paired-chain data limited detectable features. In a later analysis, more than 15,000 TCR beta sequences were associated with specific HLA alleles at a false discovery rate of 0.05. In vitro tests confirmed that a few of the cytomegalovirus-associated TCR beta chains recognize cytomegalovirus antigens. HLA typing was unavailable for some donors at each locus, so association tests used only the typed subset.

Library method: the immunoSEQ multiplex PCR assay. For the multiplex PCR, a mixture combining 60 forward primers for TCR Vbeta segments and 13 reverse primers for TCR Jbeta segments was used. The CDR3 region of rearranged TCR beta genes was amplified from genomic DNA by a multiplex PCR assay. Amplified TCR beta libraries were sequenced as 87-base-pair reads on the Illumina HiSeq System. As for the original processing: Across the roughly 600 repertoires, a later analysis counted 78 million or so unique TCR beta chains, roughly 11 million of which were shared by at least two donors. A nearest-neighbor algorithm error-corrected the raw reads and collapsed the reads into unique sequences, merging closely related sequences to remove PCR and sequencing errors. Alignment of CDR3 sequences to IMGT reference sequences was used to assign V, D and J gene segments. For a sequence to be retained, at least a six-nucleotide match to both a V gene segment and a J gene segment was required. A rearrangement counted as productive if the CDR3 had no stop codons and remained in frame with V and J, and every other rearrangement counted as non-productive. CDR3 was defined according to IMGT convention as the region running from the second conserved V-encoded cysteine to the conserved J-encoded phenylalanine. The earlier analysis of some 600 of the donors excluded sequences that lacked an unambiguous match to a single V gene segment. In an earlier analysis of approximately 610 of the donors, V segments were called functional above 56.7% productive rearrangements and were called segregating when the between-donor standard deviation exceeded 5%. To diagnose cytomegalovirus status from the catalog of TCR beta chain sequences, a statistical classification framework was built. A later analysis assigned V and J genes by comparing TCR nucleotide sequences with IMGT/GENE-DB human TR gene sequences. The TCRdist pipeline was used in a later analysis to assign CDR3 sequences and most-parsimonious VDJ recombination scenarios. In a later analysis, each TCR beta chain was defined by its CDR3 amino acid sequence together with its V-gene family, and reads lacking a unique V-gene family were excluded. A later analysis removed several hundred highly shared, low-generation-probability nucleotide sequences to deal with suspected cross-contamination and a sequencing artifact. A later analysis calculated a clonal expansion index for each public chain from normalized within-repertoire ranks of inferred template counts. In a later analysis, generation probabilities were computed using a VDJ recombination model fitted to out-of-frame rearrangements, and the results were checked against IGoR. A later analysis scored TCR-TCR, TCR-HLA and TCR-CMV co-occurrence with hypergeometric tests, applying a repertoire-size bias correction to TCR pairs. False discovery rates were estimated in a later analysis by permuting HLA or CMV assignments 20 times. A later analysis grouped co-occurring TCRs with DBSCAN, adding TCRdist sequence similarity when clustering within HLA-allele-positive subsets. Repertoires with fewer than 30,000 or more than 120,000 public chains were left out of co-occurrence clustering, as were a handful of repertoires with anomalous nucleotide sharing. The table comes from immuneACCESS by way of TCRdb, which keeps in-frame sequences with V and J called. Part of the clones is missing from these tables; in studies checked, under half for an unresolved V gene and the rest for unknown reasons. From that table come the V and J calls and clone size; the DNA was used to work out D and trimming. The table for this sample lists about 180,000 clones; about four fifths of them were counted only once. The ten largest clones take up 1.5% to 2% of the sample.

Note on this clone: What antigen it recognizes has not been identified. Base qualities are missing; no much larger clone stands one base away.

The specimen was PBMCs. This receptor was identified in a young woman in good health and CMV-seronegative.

CDR3 reads: CAWSAGTGVYNEQFF. The nucleotides read TGTGCCTGGAGTGCCGGGACAGGGGTTTACAATGAGCAGTTCTTC. The chain was built from TRBV30 and TRBJ2-1; 10 middle bases align to TRBD1. V trim: 1 base; J trim: 4 bases; unmatched bases: 4. The germline V gene (reference sequence) specifies GTSNPN as CDR1 and SVGIG as CDR2. Reading from cysteine to phenylalanine, the CDR3 counts 15 amino acids. Solely the CDR3 DNA is kept, with 45 bases framed from the first base. Outside the CDR3, residues come from the reference TRBV30 and TRBJ2-1 proteins, so the full variable domain is: SQTIHQWPATLVQPVGSPLSLECTVEGTSNPNLYWYRQAAGRGLQLLFYSVGIGQISSEVPQNLSASRPQDRQFILSSKKLLLSDSGFYLCAWSAGTGVYNEQFFGPGTRLTVL.